Listed below are T cell receptor beta chains from one sample, sequenced in a study of blood T cell repertoires in COVID-19. TCRdb keeps only in-frame clones here, not all; method: immunoSEQ multiplex PCR. The sample lists approximately 240,000 clones; around four fifths were seen once. Sequenced input: peripheral blood. The receptor set was obtained from a woman in her thirties or forties with active or convalescent COVID-19. Each CDR3 is given with its conserved first and last residue. D genes are given only for firm matches. Some rows mark clone size as missing; the rest say once, few, many or name a class of expanded clone.

-	14	-	TRBV19	TRBJ2-2	CASSSQGNTGELFF	TGTGCCAGTAGTAGTCAGGGCAACACCGGGGAGCTGTTTTTT
once	16	-	TRBV5-1	TRBJ2-5	CASSLGARMLLETQYF	TGCGCCAGCAGCTTGGGTGCGAGAATGCTGCTGGAGACCCAGTACTTC
many	12	-	TRBV11-2	TRBJ1-2	CASSLTGYGYTF	TGTGCCAGCAGCTTAACGGGTTATGGCTACACCTTC
once	14	TRBD1	TRBV7-2	TRBJ1-2	CASSILQGPRGYTF	TGTGCCAGCAGCATACTACAGGGGCCACGTGGCTACACCTTC
once	13	-	TRBV5-1	TRBJ1-4	CASSLGQKEKLFF	TGCGCCAGCAGCTTGGGGCAAAAGGAAAAACTGTTTTTT
-	16	-	TRBV18	TRBJ1-2	CASSPVGGPTNYGYTF	TGTGCCAGCTCTCCCGTGGGAGGGCCCACCAACTATGGCTACACCTTC
-	15	TRBD1	TRBV7-9	TRBJ2-5	CASSLYGQGSETQYF	TGTGCCAGCAGCCTTTACGGACAGGGGAGCGAGACCCAGTACTTC
-	16	TRBD1	TRBV30	TRBJ1-2	CAWSVPPGQGAYGYTF	TGTGCCTGGAGTGTACCTCCCGGACAGGGGGCCTATGGCTACACCTTC
-	13	-	TRBV6-4	TRBJ2-3	CASSFGVTDTQYF	TGTGCCAGCAGTTTCGGGGTCACAGATACGCAGTATTTT
-	14	-	TRBV5-1	TRBJ1-1	CASSTRQADTEAFF	TGCGCCAGCAGCACCCGACAGGCGGACACTGAAGCTTTCTTT
-	14	TRBD1	TRBV2	TRBJ1-5	CAIADRARNQPQHF	TGTGCCATCGCGGACAGGGCCCGGAATCAGCCCCAGCATTTT
-	17	TRBD2	TRBV10-3	TRBJ2-5	CAISESSGGAGHETQYF	TGTGCCATCAGTGAGTCGAGCGGGGGCGCTGGGCACGAGACCCAGTACTTC
-	13	-	TRBV20-1	TRBJ2-2	CSASRQGTGELFF	TGCAGTGCTAGTCGTCAGGGCACCGGGGAGCTGTTTTTT
-	15	TRBD1	TRBV6-1	TRBJ1-1	CASSDGGQTNTEAFF	TGTGCCAGCAGTGATGGGGGACAGACAAACACTGAAGCTTTCTTT
-	17	TRBD2	TRBV12-5	TRBJ2-2	CATRGPAGGSNTGELFF	TGTGCTACCCGAGGGCCAGCGGGGGGGTCTAACACCGGGGAGCTGTTTTTT
-	14	-	TRBV24-1	TRBJ1-5	CATSDPGGNQPQHF	TGTGCCACCAGTGACCCAGGGGGCAATCAGCCCCAGCATTTT
-	15	TRBD2	TRBV5-6	TRBJ2-1	CASSPSGGYYNEQFF	TGTGCCAGCAGCCCTAGCGGGGGTTACTACAATGAGCAGTTCTTC
-	15	TRBD1	TRBV5-4	TRBJ2-5	CASSPGQGLVETQYF	TGTGCCAGCAGCCCAGGACAGGGTTTGGTAGAGACCCAGTACTTC
-	14	-	TRBV28	TRBJ1-6	CASSLGTGNSPLHF	TGTGCCAGCAGTTTAGGAACAGGGAATTCACCCCTCCACTTT
-	12	-	TRBV4-1	TRBJ2-1	CASSQGGNEQFF	TGCGCCAGCAGCCAAGGAGGCAATGAGCAGTTCTTC
once	15	TRBD2	TRBV4-1	TRBJ2-3	CASAMRLAGEDTQYF	TGCGCCAGTGCAATGCGATTGGCGGGGGAGGATACGCAGTATTTT
-	12	-	TRBV10-3	TRBJ1-2	CAISEQGYGYTF	TGTGCCATCAGTGAACAGGGCTATGGCTACACCTTC
-	13	-	TRBV11-1	TRBJ2-5	CASSLGEIETQYF	TGTGCCAGCAGCTTAGGCGAAATCGAGACCCAGTACTTC